This is a list of T cell receptor beta chains from one sample in a study of blood T cells in healthy people across ages. TCRdb re-derived calls from the 5' RACE reads in MiXCR, one entry per CDR3 protein. The sample carries 700,000 or so distinct CDR3 sequences, around a fifth recorded once. The sequenced sample was blood. The source of these receptors is a man aged 70-80 years in good health. The conserved cysteine and the conserved F or W are not part of the CDR3 here. Each record gives: V gene, J gene, CDR3 protein.

TRBV20-1	TRBJ1-3	SARDRVLGNTIY
TRBV4-1	TRBJ2-2	ASSQKRTGAGELF
TRBV28	TRBJ1-6	ASNSPGHRVEY
TRBV2	TRBJ2-5	ASSEALFGGYETQY
TRBV5-1	TRBJ1-1	ASSLETPGQEAF
TRBV20-1	TRBJ2-7	SAIGTVYEQY
TRBV25-1	TRBJ1-4	ASSETGMIEKLF
TRBV11-2	TRBJ1-1	ASSLGGTGVQMNTEAF
TRBV27	TRBJ2-1	ASSDRRAWGSYNEQF
TRBV20-1	TRBJ1-2	SAEQGEVYGYT
TRBV11-2	TRBJ2-5	AGSLSSGKETQY
TRBV6-5	TRBJ1-1	ASSKGQVNTEAF
TRBV29-1	TRBJ1-4	SGTGAGEKLF
TRBV30	TRBJ2-1	AWSRLLAGVGNEQF
TRBV28	TRBJ2-7	ASSNLGYEQY
TRBV5-1	-	ASSPGQDSYEQY
TRBV5-1	TRBJ2-4	ASSLLISGTKNIQY
TRBV7-2	TRBJ1-2	ASSSGGPGTGIGYT
TRBV7-2	TRBJ2-1	ASSLASGQVNSQF
TRBV7-9	TRBJ1-2	ASSPKGAGYT
TRBV18	TRBJ2-3	ASSPPNLAGGTDTQY
TRBV7-2	TRBJ2-1	ASSFSSGVYNEQF
TRBV20-1	TRBJ2-3	SAGGGRAADTQY
TRBV7-2	TRBJ1-4	ASSLAPGTNVEKLF
TRBV3-1	TRBJ2-3	ASSPRRLAGLSDTQY
TRBV20-1	TRBJ1-6	SARDRQGAPYNSPLH
TRBV7-6	TRBJ1-6	ASSLAGSAVSPLH
TRBV2	TRBJ1-6	ASSERVRGNNSPLH
TRBV12-3/TRBV12-4	TRBJ2-1	ASRRTGGVDEQF
TRBV5-1	TRBJ1-2	ASTRDGANYGYT
TRBV5-1	TRBJ2-5	ASSLTGQGVGEQY
TRBV12-3/TRBV12-4	TRBJ2-2	ASSGQPSGGELF